This T cell receptor beta chain is drawn from a study of blood T cells in healthy people across ages. Study observations and caveats: It was the long-lived donors that had more naive CD4+ cells and higher diversity than aged donors.

A note on this clonotype: Its target is unknown.

A sample-barcoded 5' primer and a J-beta primer mix were used in a second PCR of roughly 6 to 12 cycles. TCRdb re-called the 5' RACE reads through MiXCR, storing one row per CDR3 protein. The sample contains 600,000 to 800,000 distinct CDR3 sequences, more than 45% of which appear only once. Donors each provided 8 to 10 milliliters of peripheral blood. No fewer than 6.5 million PBMCs went into each sample. The amount of total RNA extracted per sample was at least 5 micrograms. The CDR3 length is 15 residues. Sequences were obtained from blood. The clonotype originates from a woman of 80 years or more in good health. The chain has TRBV12-3 or TRBV12-4 and TRBJ2-5, with D hard to call. The J call may be in error: the DNA end matches TRBJ2-4 better. As DNA, the CDR3 is TGTGCCAGCAGTTTAAACGACTTTCTAACGGGCATTCAGTACTTC. It codes for CASSLNDFLTGIQYF.